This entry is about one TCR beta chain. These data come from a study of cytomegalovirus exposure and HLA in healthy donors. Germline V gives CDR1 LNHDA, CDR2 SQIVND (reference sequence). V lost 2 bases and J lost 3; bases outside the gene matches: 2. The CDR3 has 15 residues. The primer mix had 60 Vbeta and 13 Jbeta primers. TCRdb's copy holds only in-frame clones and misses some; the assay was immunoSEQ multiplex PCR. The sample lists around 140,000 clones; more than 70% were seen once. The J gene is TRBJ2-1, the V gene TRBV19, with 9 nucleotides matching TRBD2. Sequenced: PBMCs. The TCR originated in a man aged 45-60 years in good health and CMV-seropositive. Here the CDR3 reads CASSISGGHYNEQFF. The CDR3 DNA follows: TGTGCCAGTAGTATAAGCGGGGGGCACTACAATGAGCAGTTCTTC.